This TCR beta chain stems from a study of cytomegalovirus exposure and HLA in healthy donors. The CDR3 is made up of 19 amino acids. With 2 bases removed from V and 0 bases from J, the gap between germline ends came to 17 bases. Germline V gene lookup returns CDR1 LNHDA and CDR2 SQIVND (reference sequence). With 60 Vbeta and 13 Jbeta primers, the PCR was carried out. Assay: immunoSEQ multiplex PCR; the TCRdb copy retains only in-frame clones and omits some. The sample lists 130,000 or so clones, roughly 74% occurring once. Sequencing input: PBMCs. The V call is TRBV19, the J call TRBJ2-6; D possibly corresponds to TRBD1 (5 bases). The origin of this receptor is a man aged 35 to 55 in good health and CMV-seronegative. This chain's CDR3 is CASSIRRAGIDSGANVLTF. CDR3 sequence (DNA): TGTGCCAGTAGTATACGCAGGGCTGGAATAGACTCTGGGGCCAACGTCCTGACTTTC.